A selection of T cell receptor beta chains follows, all from one sample in a study of CD8+ T cells in alopecia areata. Profiling relied on immunoSEQ multiplex PCR, and the TCRdb table lists in-frame clones only, not all of them. This sample has around 300,000 clones, with about three fifths found just once. Sequencing used CD4+ T cells sorted from blood, obtained at week 52, from a patient treated with tofacitinib. The source of these receptors is a human donor with alopecia areata. CDR3s include the opening cysteine and the closing phenylalanine or tryptophan. The D gene is left open where the match is weak. Size values are once, few and many counts, or a class for expanded clones, and some rows have none.

-	TRBV5-1	TRBJ1-2	-	TGCGCCAGCAGCTTGGAATTCCGGGGGACCTATGGCTACACCTTC	CASSLEFRGTYGYTF
-	TRBV29-1	TRBJ2-3	-	TGCAGCGTTTTTGGCGATACGCAGTATTTT	CSVFGDTQYF
-	TRBV27	TRBJ2-3	few	TGTGCCAGCAGTACAGTCAGGACGCAGTATTTT	CASSTVRTQYF
-	TRBV7-7	TRBJ2-3	-	TGTGCTAGCAGCTTAGCGTACACAGATACGCAGTATTTT	CASSLAYTDTQYF
TRBD1	TRBV23-1	TRBJ2-7	-	TGCGCCAGCAACCGGGACAGTGCCTACGAGCAGTACTTC	CASNRDSAYEQYF
TRBD1	TRBV30	TRBJ1-5	-	TGTGCCTGGAGCGACAGGGGTCTGCCCCAGCATTTT	CAWSDRGLPQHF
TRBD2	TRBV2	TRBJ2-5	-	TGTGCCAGCAGTGGACTAGCGGGGGAAGAGACCCAGTACTTC	CASSGLAGEETQYF
TRBD1	TRBV7-9	TRBJ2-7	-	TGTGCCAGCAGCTGGGGACAGAACTACGAGCAGTACTTC	CASSWGQNYEQYF
TRBD1	TRBV30	TRBJ1-2	-	TGTGCCTGTGGACAGGGGGCTGATTATGGCTACACCTTC	CACGQGADYGYTF
-	TRBV5-1	TRBJ1-4	-	TGCGCCAGCAGCTTGGGACAACTCAATGAAAAACTGTTTTTT	CASSLGQLNEKLFF
TRBD2	TRBV7-2	TRBJ2-3	-	TGTGCCAGCAGCTTATCTTCATCTCCGGGGGAGGGTACGCAGTATTTT	CASSLSSSPGEGTQYF
-	TRBV5-1	TRBJ1-1	-	TGCGCCAGCAGCTTGGGGGAAAGGGGAACTGAAGCTTTCTTT	CASSLGERGTEAFF
-	TRBV29-1	TRBJ1-5	-	TGCAGCGTTGTCCTTCTCGGGGGTAATCAGCCCCAGCATTTT	CSVVLLGGNQPQHF
-	TRBV4-2	TRBJ2-7	few	TGTGCCAGCAGCCAAGCGGCGGGACTGCCCCTCTACGAGCAGTACTTC	CASSQAAGLPLYEQYF
-	TRBV29-1	TRBJ1-2	few	TGCAGCGCTACCCCGGGGGTAAACTATGGCTACACCTTC	CSATPGVNYGYTF
-	TRBV6-1	TRBJ1-5	once	TGTGCCAGCAGACCCGGGACAAGCAATCAGCCCCAGCATTTT	CASRPGTSNQPQHF
TRBD1	TRBV27	TRBJ2-7	-	TGTGCCAGCAGCCTTTACCGGGACAGAGTCTACGAGCAGTACTTC	CASSLYRDRVYEQYF
TRBD2	TRBV7-2	TRBJ2-7	-	TGTGCCAGCAGACGAGATGGCGGGGGAGGGGTCTCCTACGAGCAGTACTTC	CASRRDGGGGVSYEQYF
-	TRBV6-5	TRBJ2-7	-	TGTGCCAGCAGTCCCCGGAAGCGCGGCTACGAGCAGTACTTC	CASSPRKRGYEQYF
-	TRBV5-1	TRBJ1-1	-	TGCGCCAGCAGCTTGGTTGGGGGGCTGACTGAAGCTTTCTTT	CASSLVGGLTEAFF
-	TRBV5-6	TRBJ1-5	-	TGTGCCAGCAGCCCCTCGGGGTCGGATCAGCCCCAGCATTTT	CASSPSGSDQPQHF
-	TRBV29-1	TRBJ1-2	-	TGCAGCGCCGGGACAAGCTATGGCTACACCTTC	CSAGTSYGYTF
-	TRBV5-1	TRBJ2-5	-	TGCGCCAGCAGCTTGATCAGAGTCCCCCAGGAGACCCAGTACTTC	CASSLIRVPQETQYF
TRBD1	TRBV29-1	TRBJ2-3	few	TGCAGCGTAACGGGACAGGGGGTAACAGATACGCAGTATTTT	CSVTGQGVTDTQYF
-	TRBV29-1	TRBJ2-7	-	TGCAGCGTTGAAGATGGAGGGTACGAGCAGTACTTC	CSVEDGGYEQYF
-	TRBV25-1	TRBJ2-1	-	TGTGCCAGCAGTGACCATGGCGGGTCGAGGAGTGAGCAGTTCTTC	CASSDHGGSRSEQFF
-	TRBV30	TRBJ2-4	-	TGTGCCTGGAGTGGATCTAGCGAAAACATTCAGTACTTC	CAWSGSSENIQYF